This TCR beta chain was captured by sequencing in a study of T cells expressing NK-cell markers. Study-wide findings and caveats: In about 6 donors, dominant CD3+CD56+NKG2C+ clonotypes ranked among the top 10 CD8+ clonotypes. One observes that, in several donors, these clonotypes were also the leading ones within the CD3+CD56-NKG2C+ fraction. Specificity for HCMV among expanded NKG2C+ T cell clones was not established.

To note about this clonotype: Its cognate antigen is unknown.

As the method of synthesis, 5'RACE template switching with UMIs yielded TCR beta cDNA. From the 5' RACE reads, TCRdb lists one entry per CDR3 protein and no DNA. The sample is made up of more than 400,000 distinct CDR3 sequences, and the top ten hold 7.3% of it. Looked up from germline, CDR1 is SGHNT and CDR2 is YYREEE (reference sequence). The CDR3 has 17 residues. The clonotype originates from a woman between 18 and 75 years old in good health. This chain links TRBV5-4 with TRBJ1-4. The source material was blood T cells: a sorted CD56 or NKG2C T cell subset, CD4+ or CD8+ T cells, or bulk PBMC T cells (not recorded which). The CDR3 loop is CASSLAGSASTNEKLFF.